The 22 T cell receptor beta chains in this list originate from one sample, sequenced in a study of memory CD4+ T cells and cytomegalovirus serostatus. Single viable CD3+CD4+CD8-CD45RO+ cells were sorted as the memory CD4+ T cells. The repertoire was sequenced with immunoSEQ multiplex PCR; TCRdb's copy has only in-frame clones and lacks some. The sample records tens of thousands of clones, roughly 77% being singletons. Source material: memory CD4+ T cells from blood. These receptors originate from an adult in good health and CMV-seropositive.

In this sample, this clone turned up a few times. The chain recombines TRBV7-2 with TRBJ2-1, with a tentative D call TRBD2 (6 bases). The ends were cut back, 5 bases at V and 7 bases at J, with 12 bases in the middle. Germline lookup yields CDR1 SGHTA and CDR2 FQGNSA. The CDR3 runs 13 residues. CDR3 loop: CASSPGGGNEQFF. CDR3 coding DNA: TGTGCCAGCAGCCCCGGAGGAGGGAATGAGCAGTTCTTC.

This clone occurred once. J is TRBJ1-1 and V is TRBV5-1, with D tentatively TRBD1 (6 bases). The CDR3 sequence is 14 residues long. Germline loops: CDR1 SGHRS, CDR2 YFSETQ. V was cut by 2 bases and J by 1 base, with 9 bases left in between. The CDR3 is CASSFKGQNTEAFF. The CDR3 nucleotides read TGCGCCAGCAGCTTCAAGGGACAGAACACTGAAGCTTTCTTT.

In this sample, this clone turned up a few times. This sequence joins TRBV11-2 and TRBJ2-5; no clear D. V dropped 8 bases and J dropped 1 base, with 14 bases sitting between them. CDR3 length equals 14 residues. Germline CDR1 is SGHAT and CDR2 is FQNNGV. CDR3 loop: CASSPGWGQETQYF. The CDR3, as DNA: TGTGCCAGCTCTCCCGGGTGGGGCCAAGAGACCCAGTACTTC.

This clone was counted once. The J gene is TRBJ2-7, the V gene TRBV18; a possible D gene is TRBD2 (6 bases). Per germline, CDR1 KGHSH and CDR2 LQKENI. The CDR3 totals 11 residues. Trimming stripped 6 bases from V and 7 bases from J, with 10 bases between. CDR3 DNA sequence: TGTGCCAGCTCCCTGACTAGTGAGCAGTACGTC. This codes for CASSLTSEQYV.

The V gene is TRBV5-6, the J gene TRBJ2-3; 7 nucleotides align to TRBD2. The V gene end was trimmed by 0 bases and the J gene end by 13 bases; junction bases not matched to a gene: 5. Germline V gene data show CDR1 as SGHDT and CDR2 as YYEEEE. The CDR3 is 12 residues long. DNA of the CDR3: TGTGCCAGCAGCTTGGTAGCCGCGGGGGAGTATTTT. The encoded protein is CASSLVAAGEYF.

This clone was counted once. The chain joins TRBV29-1 to TRBJ2-1, with 7 positions matching TRBD2. Trimming at V came to 3 bases and at J to 4 bases, leaving 6 bases not matched to a gene. The CDR3 runs to 14 residues. Germline CDR1 reads SQVTM; CDR2 reads ANQGSEA. CDR3 sequence: CSVEGGGGYNEQFF. CDR3 in DNA: TGCAGCGTTGAGGGAGGCGGGGGTTACAATGAGCAGTTCTTC.

This clone was seen a few times. V gene TRBV6-6 combines with J gene TRBJ1-3; TRBD1 is a possible D gene (6 bases). The CDR3 is made up of 14 amino acids. CDR1 and CDR2 (germline): MNHNY, SVGAGI (reference sequence). Trimming took off 3 bases at V and 7 bases at J, with 13 bases between the two ends. This CDR3 reads CASSYQSGGNTIYF. CDR3 bases: TGTGCCAGCAGTTATCAATCCGGGGGCAACACCATATATTTT.

This chain connects TRBV5-4 to TRBJ1-2; no clear D gene. Trimming removed 1 base at V and 2 bases at J, with 9 bases between. The length of the CDR3 is 14 residues. Germline CDR1 SGHNT, CDR2 YYREEE (reference sequence). The CDR3 nucleotides read TGTGCCAGCAGCTTGTCGTCGGGAAACTATGGCTACACCTTC. This encodes CASSLSSGNYGYTF.

Comments on this clone: Other nucleotide sequences in the sample specify the same CDR3. V gene TRBV28 combines with J gene TRBJ2-7; D is unresolved. In germline, CDR1 is MDHEN, CDR2 SYDVKM. CDR3 size: 11 residues. Deletions cut 3 bases from V and 6 bases from J, with 6 bases between. The CDR3 sequence is CASSLRFEQYF. The CDR3 DNA sequence: TGTGCCAGCAGTTTGCGTTTCGAGCAGTACTTC.

V gene TRBV7-6 combines with J gene TRBJ1-1; D gene unclear. The length of the CDR3 is 14 residues. Germline V gene sequence: CDR1 SGHVS, CDR2 FNYEAQ. V was shortened by 4 bases and J by 2 bases, with 11 bases between the two germline ends. CDR3 nucleotide sequence: TGTGCCAGCAGCTCAATCCTGCCTAACACTGAAGCTTTCTTT. Amino acid sequence: CASSSILPNTEAFF.

This clone was counted once. The gene calls are TRBV11-3 and TRBJ2-3, with D possibly matching TRBD2 (6 bases). V was trimmed by 5 bases and J by 6 bases, leaving 18 bases between them. Germline V gene data show CDR1 as SGHNT and CDR2 as YENEEA. This CDR3 spans 15 amino acids. CDR3 sequence (DNA): TGTGCCAGCAGCCCAGGATGGAGGGCCCCGGATACGCAGTATTTT. Protein: CASSPGWRAPDTQYF.

V and J are TRBV20-1 and TRBJ1-2; no reliable D call. V lost 6 bases and J 9 bases, leaving 14 bases between the germline ends. CDR3 length equals 11 residues. The germline gives CDR1 DFQATT, CDR2 SNEGSKA (reference sequence). Written as DNA, the CDR3 is TGCAGTGCGGAGGTGCGCCTCAGCTACACCTTC. Residues: CSAEVRLSYTF.

The gene calls are TRBV28 and TRBJ2-5; 11 nucleotides agree with TRBD1. The V gene's germline CDR1 is MDHEN and CDR2 SYDVKM. Trimming removed 6 bases from V and 4 bases from J; junction bases left unmatched: 7. The CDR3 is made up of 15 amino acids. DNA for the CDR3: TGTGCCAGCAGGCCGTCCGGGACAGGGGGAGAGACCCAGTACTTC. This translates into CASRPSGTGGETQYF.

This clone showed up just once. V is TRBV7-7 and J is TRBJ2-5; D gene ambiguous. V was pared by 3 bases and J by 2 bases, with 7 bases between. Per germline, CDR1 SSHAT and CDR2 FNYEAQ (reference sequence). This CDR3 contains 13 residues. The CDR3 spells CASSFRLQETQYF. The CDR3 nucleotides are TGTGCCAGCAGCTTTCGACTGCAAGAGACCCAGTACTTC.

The J gene is TRBJ2-1, the V gene TRBV11-3; D gene uncertain. The V gene's germline CDR1 is SGHNT and CDR2 YENEEA. V lost 2 bases to trimming and J lost 0 bases, with 8 bases between them. The CDR3 runs 15 residues. The CDR3 nucleotides read TGTGCCAGCAGCTTACGGAATTCCTCCTACAATGAGCAGTTCTTC. It encodes CASSLRNSSYNEQFF.

The rearrangement uses TRBV6-1 and TRBJ2-5; 7 nucleotides align to TRBD2. The CDR3 is 16 amino acids. Germline CDR1 and CDR2: MNHNS and SASEGT. V lost 2 bases, J lost 4 bases, and 10 bases stayed unmatched. DNA for the CDR3: TGTGCCAGCAGTGAATGGTTGGGAGGGTTGGGAGAGACCCAGTACTTC. Encoded protein: CASSEWLGGLGETQYF.

A single count supports this clone. The chain is built from TRBV5-7 and TRBJ2-7, with 7 bases aligning to TRBD2. TRBV5-7 has ORF status, its function being uncertain. This CDR3 is built from 15 residues. V shed 0 bases, J shed 3 bases, and the junction held 6 bases outside the gene matches. The CDR3 nucleotides are TGTGCCAGCAGCTTGGAAGCTCGCGGGGGCTACGAGCAGTACTTC. It codes for CASSLEARGGYEQYF.

The rearrangement links TRBV6-1 to TRBJ2-3; no definite D call. Germline V gene lookup returns CDR1 MNHNS and CDR2 SASEGT. Trimming cost V 2 bases and J 6 bases, with 6 bases left between them. CDR3 length: 12 residues. CDR3 protein: CASSESDDTQYF. The CDR3 DNA is TGTGCCAGCAGTGAATCTGACGATACGCAGTATTTT.

The chain has TRBV5-1 and TRBJ2-2; the D gene is possibly TRBD2 (5 bases). Trimming stripped 3 bases from V and 3 bases from J, with 9 bases between. The CDR3 extends over 14 amino acids. In germline, CDR1 is SGHRS, CDR2 YFSETQ. The CDR3 sequence: CASSSRTDTGELFF. Written as DNA, the CDR3 is TGCGCCAGCAGCTCCCGGACTGACACCGGGGAGCTGTTTTTT.

This rearrangement joins TRBV6-6 to TRBJ2-2; a possible D gene is TRBD2 (6 bases). The V gene's germline CDR1 is MNHNY and CDR2 SVGAGI (reference sequence). This CDR3 has 13 amino acids. The germline V and J ends were trimmed by 7 bases and 1 base, with 7 bases remaining between them. CDR3 coding DNA: TGTGCCAGCACGGAGGGGAACACCGGGGAGCTGTTTTTT. Translated, it gives CASTEGNTGELFF.

The count of this clone is one. J is TRBJ2-3 and V is TRBV7-2, with 8 positions matching TRBD2. CDR1 and CDR2 (germline): SGHTA, FQGNSA. The CDR3 covers 14 residues. V was clipped by 5 bases and J by 5 bases; unmatched bases: 6. CDR3 sequence reads: CASSQGAGVDTQYF. The CDR3 DNA reads as TGTGCCAGCAGCCAAGGAGCGGGGGTAGATACGCAGTATTTT. The whole variable domain, filled in from reference TRBV7-2 and TRBJ2-3, reads GAGVSQSPSNKVTEKGKDVELRCDPISGHTALYWYRQSLGQGLEFLIYFQGNSAPDKSGLPSDRFSAERTGGSVSTLTIQRTQQEDSAVYLCASSQGAGVDTQYFGPGTRLTVL.

The gene calls are TRBV5-1 and TRBJ2-3; 11 bases agree with TRBD2. The germline V gene has CDR1 SGHRS and CDR2 YFSETQ. With V trimmed by 7 bases and J by 7 bases, 8 bases remained unmatched. The CDR3 loop spans 14 amino acids. The CDR3 spells CASATTSGSYTQYF. The CDR3 DNA reads TGCGCCAGCGCCACTACTAGCGGGAGTTATACGCAGTATTTT.